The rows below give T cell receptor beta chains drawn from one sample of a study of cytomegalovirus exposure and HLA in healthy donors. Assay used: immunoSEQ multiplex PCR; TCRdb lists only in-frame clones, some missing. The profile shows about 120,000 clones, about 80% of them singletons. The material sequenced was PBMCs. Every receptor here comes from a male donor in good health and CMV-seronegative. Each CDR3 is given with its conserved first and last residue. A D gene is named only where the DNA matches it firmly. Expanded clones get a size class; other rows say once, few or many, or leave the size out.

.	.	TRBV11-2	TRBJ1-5	CASSLDGARGQPQHF	TGTGCCAGCAGCTTAGATGGGGCCAGGGGCCAGCCCCAGCATTTT
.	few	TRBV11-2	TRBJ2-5	CASSLGATYQETQYF	TGTGCCAGCAGCTTAGGAGCCACGTACCAAGAGACCCAGTACTTC
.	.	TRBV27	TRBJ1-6	CASSGNRYNSPLHF	TGTGCCAGCAGTGGAAACAGATATAATTCACCCCTCCACTTT
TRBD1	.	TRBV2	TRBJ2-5	CASSEAAGGETQYF	TGTGCCAGCAGTGAAGCGGCAGGGGGAGAGACCCAGTACTTC
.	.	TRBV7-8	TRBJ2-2	CASSLVQGELFF	TGTGCCAGCAGCTTAGTTCAGGGGGAGCTGTTTTTT
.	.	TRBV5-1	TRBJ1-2	CASRKPRELTRKDRLTDYGYTF	TGCGCCAGCAGGAAACCCAGGGAACTCACTCGCAAGGACAGACTAACAGACTATGGCTACACCTTC
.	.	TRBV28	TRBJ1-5	CASSFTGDSNQPQHF	TGTGCCAGCAGTTTTACGGGGGATAGCAATCAGCCCCAGCATTTT
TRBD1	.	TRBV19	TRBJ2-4	CASSTWDREGIQYF	TGTGCCAGTAGTACCTGGGACAGGGAGGGCATTCAGTACTTC
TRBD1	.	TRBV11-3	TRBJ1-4	CASSSSTGEEKLFF	TGTGCCAGCAGCTCCTCGACAGGGGAGGAAAAACTGTTTTTT
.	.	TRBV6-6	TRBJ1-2	CASSYNTQPYGYTF	TGTGCCAGCAGTTATAATACACAACCCTATGGCTACACCTTC
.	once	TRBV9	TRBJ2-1	CASTRGAGGEQFF	TGTGCCAGCACCCGGGGGGCCGGGGGTGAGCAGTTCTTC
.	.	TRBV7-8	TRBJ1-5	CASSIHLGGAAGNQPQHF	TGTGCCAGCAGCATCCACTTAGGGGGGGCGGCGGGCAATCAGCCCCAGCATTTT
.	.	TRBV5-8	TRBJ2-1	CASSWNREGQFF	TGTGCCAGCAGCTGGAACAGGGAAGGGCAGTTCTTC
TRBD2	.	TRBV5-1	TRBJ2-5	CASSFVAGEQETQYF	TGCGCCAGCAGCTTCGTAGCGGGGGAGCAAGAGACCCAGTACTTC
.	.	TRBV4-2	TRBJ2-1	CASSQATGLNEQFF	TGTGCCAGCAGCCAAGCCACAGGGTTGAATGAGCAGTTCTTC
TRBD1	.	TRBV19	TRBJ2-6	CASTRQGAGANVLTF	TGTGCCAGTACCAGACAGGGTGCTGGGGCCAACGTCCTGACTTTC
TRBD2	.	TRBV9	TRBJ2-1	CASSVDLAGAGNEQFF	TGTGCCAGCAGCGTAGATCTAGCGGGAGCGGGCAATGAGCAGTTCTTC
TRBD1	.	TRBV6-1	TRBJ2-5	CASSSTTGLTQYF	TGTGCCAGCAGTAGTACGACAGGGCTGACCCAGTACTTC
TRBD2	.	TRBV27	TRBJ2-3	CASSFSGGEFTDTQYF	TGTGCCAGCAGTTTTAGCGGGGGCGAATTCACAGATACGCAGTATTTT
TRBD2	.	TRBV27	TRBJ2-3	CASTMTERGPPDTQYF	TGTGCCAGCACCATGACTGAGCGGGGGCCCCCGGATACGCAGTATTTT
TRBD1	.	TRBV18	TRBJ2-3	CASSPLGQGKADTQYF	TGTGCCAGCTCACCATTAGGACAGGGGAAAGCAGATACGCAGTATTTT
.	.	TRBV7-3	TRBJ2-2	CASSPAGGNTGELFF	TGTGCCAGCAGCCCGGCAGGGGGGAATACCGGGGAGCTGTTTTTT
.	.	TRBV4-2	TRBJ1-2	CASSQGVTANYGYTF	TGTGCCAGCAGCCAAGGAGTTACAGCTAACTATGGCTACACCTTC
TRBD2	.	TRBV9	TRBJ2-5	CASSVAGVQETQYF	TGTGCCAGCAGCGTTGCGGGAGTCCAAGAGACCCAGTACTTC
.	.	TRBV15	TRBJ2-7	CATSRKTGLRSYEQYF	TGTGCCACCAGCAGAAAAACAGGGCTCCGCTCCTACGAGCAGTACTTC
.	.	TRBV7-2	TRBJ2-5	CASSLKMAGTTQYF	TGTGCCAGCAGCTTGAAGATGGCAGGTACAACCCAGTACTTC
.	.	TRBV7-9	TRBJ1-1	CASSLQGGGEAFF	TGTGCCAGCAGCTTACAGGGAGGAGGGGAAGCTTTCTTT
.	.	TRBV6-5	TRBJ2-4	CASSRGNSQYF	TGTGCCAGCAGTCGGGGGAACAGTCAGTACTTC
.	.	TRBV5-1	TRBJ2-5	CASSTDSQETQYF	TGCGCCAGCAGCACGGACAGTCAAGAGACCCAGTACTTC
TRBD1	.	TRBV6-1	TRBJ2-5	CASSLPPGGAETQYF	TGTGCCAGCAGTCTACCCCCAGGGGGCGCCGAGACCCAGTACTTC
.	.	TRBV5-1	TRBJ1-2	CASSLASPGQYYGYTF	TGCGCCAGCAGCTTGGCCTCCCCAGGGCAGTACTATGGCTACACCTTC
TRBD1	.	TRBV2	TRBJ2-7	CASSGTGVREQYF	TGTGCCAGCAGTGGAACAGGGGTACGCGAGCAGTACTTC
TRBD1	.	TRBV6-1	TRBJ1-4	CASSEGTGSEKLFF	TGTGCCAGCAGTGAAGGGACAGGGAGTGAAAAACTGTTTTTT
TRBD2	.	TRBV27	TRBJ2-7	CASSYRLADYEQYF	TGTGCCAGCAGTTACCGACTAGCGGATTACGAGCAGTACTTC
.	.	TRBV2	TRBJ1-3	CASSERSQSGNTIYF	TGTGCCAGCAGTGAAAGGTCACAGTCAGGAAACACCATATATTTT
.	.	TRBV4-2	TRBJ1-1	CASSQDQGQRNTEAFF	TGTGCCAGCAGCCAAGATCAAGGACAGCGGAACACTGAAGCTTTCTTT
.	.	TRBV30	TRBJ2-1	CAWHVREHNEQFF	TGTGCCTGGCATGTTAGGGAGCACAATGAGCAGTTCTTC
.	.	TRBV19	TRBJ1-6	CASSDWTVHNSPLHF	TGTGCCAGTAGTGACTGGACAGTTCATAATTCACCCCTCCACTTT